This record concerns one TCR beta chain sequence. Its antigen remains unknown. The CDR3 is made up of 16 amino acids. V lost 3 bases, J lost 3 bases, and 15 bases lay in between. Per germline, CDR1 LNHDA and CDR2 SQIVND (reference sequence). The table came from immunoSEQ multiplex PCR; TCRdb's copy has only in-frame clones and leaves some out. The sample yields 100,000 or so clones, 88% seen once. This sample was included in a study of T cell responses to AZD1222 COVID-19 vaccine. General study findings and limits: Baseline antibody screening turned up just six or seven seropositive AZD1222 recipients. Elevations in Spike-specific TCR breadth and depth followed administration of two AZD1222 doses. Among the donors, most were white British and more were female, and clonal diversity was possibly underestimated.

This TCR derives from an adult in good health. Sample: peripheral blood, taken on day 0 of AZD1222 vaccination. This rearrangement joins TRBV19 to TRBJ2-1, with a possible D match to TRBD2 (5 bases). CDR3 DNA: TGTGCCAGTAGTATTGATGCGGGCGCTAGCTACAATGAGCAGTTCTTC. Its protein product is CASSIDAGASYNEQFF.